This T cell receptor (beta chain) was captured in a study of PD-1 blockade in classical Hodgkin lymphoma. Sample time point: newly diagnosed, previously untreated cHL patient sample. The authors used newly diagnosed, untreated classical Hodgkin lymphoma PBMCs as comparison. Regarding this clone: As yet, its antigen is unknown.

Method: immunoSEQ multiplex PCR; TCRdb's copy keeps in-frame clones and lacks some. Of roughly 70,000 clones in the sample, about 94% were seen once. Germline values: CDR1 SQVTM, CDR2 ANQGSEA. The CDR3 has 16 amino acids. The V gene end was trimmed by 3 bases and the J gene end by 3 bases; junction bases not matched to a gene: 13. Study-wide results and caveats: Newly diagnosed patients had baseline TCR diversity that was reportedly lower than that of healthy donors.

The TCR originated in a human donor with classical Hodgkin lymphoma. The chain uses TRBV29-1 and TRBJ2-7, with 8 bases lining up with TRBD2. The specimen was peripheral blood mononuclear cells (PBMCs). The CDR3 reads CSVDGAGGSGDYEQYF. Written as DNA, the CDR3 is TGCAGCGTTGACGGGGCGGGGGGCAGTGGGGACTACGAGCAGTACTTC.